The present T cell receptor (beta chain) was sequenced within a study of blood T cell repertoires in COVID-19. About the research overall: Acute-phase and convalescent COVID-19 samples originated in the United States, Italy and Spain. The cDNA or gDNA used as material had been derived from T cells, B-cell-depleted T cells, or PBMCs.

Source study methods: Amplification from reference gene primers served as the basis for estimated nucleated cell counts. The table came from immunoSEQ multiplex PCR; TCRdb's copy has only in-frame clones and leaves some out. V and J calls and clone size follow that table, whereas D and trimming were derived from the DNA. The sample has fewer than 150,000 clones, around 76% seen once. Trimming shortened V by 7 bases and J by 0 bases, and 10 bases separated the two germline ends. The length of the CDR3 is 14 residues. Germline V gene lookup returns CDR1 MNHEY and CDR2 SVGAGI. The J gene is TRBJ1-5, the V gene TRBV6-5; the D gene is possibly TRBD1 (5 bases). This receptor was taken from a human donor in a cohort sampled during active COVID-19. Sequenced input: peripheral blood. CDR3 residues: CASTGGNSNQPQHF. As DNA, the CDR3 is TGTGCCAGCACCGGGGGGAATAGCAATCAGCCCCAGCATTTT.